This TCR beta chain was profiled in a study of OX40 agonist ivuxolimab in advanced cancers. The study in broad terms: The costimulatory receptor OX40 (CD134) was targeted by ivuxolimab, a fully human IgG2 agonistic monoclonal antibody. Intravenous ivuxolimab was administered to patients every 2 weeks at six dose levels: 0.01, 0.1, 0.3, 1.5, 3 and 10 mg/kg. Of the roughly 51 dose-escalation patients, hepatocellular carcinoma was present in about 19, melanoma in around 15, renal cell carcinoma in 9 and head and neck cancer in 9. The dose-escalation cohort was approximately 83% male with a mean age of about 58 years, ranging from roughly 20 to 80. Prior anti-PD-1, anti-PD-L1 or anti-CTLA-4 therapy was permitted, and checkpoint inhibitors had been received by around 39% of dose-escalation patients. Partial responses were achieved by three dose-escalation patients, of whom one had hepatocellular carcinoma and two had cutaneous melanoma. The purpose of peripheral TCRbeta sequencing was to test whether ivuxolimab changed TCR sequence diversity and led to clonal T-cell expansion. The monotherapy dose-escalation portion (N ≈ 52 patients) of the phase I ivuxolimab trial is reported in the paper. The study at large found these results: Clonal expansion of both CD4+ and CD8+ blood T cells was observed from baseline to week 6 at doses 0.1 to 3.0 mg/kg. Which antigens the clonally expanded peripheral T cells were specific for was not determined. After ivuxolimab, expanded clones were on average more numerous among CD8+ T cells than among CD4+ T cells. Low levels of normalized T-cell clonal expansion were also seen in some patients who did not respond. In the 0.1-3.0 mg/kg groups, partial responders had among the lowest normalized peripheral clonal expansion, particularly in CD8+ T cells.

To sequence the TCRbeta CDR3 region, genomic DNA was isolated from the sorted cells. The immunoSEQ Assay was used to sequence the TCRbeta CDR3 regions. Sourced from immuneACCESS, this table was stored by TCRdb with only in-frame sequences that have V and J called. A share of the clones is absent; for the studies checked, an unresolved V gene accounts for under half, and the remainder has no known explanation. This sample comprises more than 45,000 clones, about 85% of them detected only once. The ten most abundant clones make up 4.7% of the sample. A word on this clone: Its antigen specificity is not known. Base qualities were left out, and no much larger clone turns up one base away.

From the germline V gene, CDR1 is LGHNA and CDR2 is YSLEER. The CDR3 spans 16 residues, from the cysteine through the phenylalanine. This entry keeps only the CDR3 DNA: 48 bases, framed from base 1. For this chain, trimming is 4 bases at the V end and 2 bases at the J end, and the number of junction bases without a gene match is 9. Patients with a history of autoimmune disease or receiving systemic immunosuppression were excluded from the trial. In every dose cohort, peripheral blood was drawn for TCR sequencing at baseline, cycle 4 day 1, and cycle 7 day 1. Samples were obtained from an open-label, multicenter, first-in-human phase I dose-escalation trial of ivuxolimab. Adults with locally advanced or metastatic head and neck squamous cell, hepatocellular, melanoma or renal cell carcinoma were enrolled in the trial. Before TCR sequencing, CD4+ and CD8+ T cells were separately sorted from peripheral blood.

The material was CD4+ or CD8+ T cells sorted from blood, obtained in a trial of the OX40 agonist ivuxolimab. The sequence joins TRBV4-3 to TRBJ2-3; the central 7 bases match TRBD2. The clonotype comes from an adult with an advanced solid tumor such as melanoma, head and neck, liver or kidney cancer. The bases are TGCGCCAGCAGCCTAGAGGGCGCGGGGGACACAGATACGCAGTATTTT. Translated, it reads CASSLEGAGDTDTQYF.